This TCR beta chain came from a study of blood T cell repertoires in COVID-19. Authors' processing steps: Reference gene primer amplification gave estimated nucleated cell counts. TCRdb's table, derived via immunoSEQ multiplex PCR, lists solely in-frame clones and lacks some. The V and J calls and clone size were taken over from that table, and D and trimming were inferred from the DNA. The table lists 100,000 to 130,000 clones, about two thirds of them singletons. This CDR3 is 14 amino acids long. From germline, CDR1 is SGHTA and CDR2 FQGTGA. Trimming stripped 3 bases from V and 2 bases from J, with 9 bases between.

The receptor was derived from a woman in her thirties or forties with acute or convalescent COVID-19. Sequenced sample: peripheral blood. The chain carries TRBV7-3 and TRBJ2-3; tentatively, D is TRBD2 (6 bases). The CDR3 here is CASSFGGITDTQYF. CDR3 in DNA: TGTGCCAGCAGCTTTGGGGGGATCACAGATACGCAGTATTTT.